This T cell receptor (beta chain) was recorded in a study of T cell responses to AZD1222 COVID-19 vaccine. This CDR3 region has 15 residues. Germline V gene sequence: CDR1 SGHRS, CDR2 YFSETQ. The V end lost 0 bases, the J end lost 9 bases, and 13 bases lay between the germline ends. Produced via immunoSEQ multiplex PCR; TCRdb's table is partial and in-frame only. Counted here are roughly 45,000 clones, roughly 88% occurring once; the ten biggest clones make up more than 15%. This clonotype was sampled from an adult who received the AZD1222 COVID-19 vaccine. This specimen consisted of peripheral blood, obtained 28 days after the second AZD1222 dose. This sequence joins TRBV5-1 and TRBJ1-6, with unresolved D. The CDR3 DNA is TGCGCCAGCAGCTTGGACGGACGGAAGTCTTCACCCCTCCACTTT. As protein: CASSLDGRKSSPLHF.